Listed below are T cell receptor beta chains from one sample, sequenced in a study of identical twins. TCRdb passed the 5' RACE reads through MiXCR, listing each CDR3 protein once. The sample has roughly 1,500,000 distinct CDR3 sequences, roughly a third seen once. Specimen: cord blood. The receptor source for this set is a newborn girl in good health. Both conserved end residues are part of each CDR3. Fields, in order: D gene, clone size, J gene, V gene, CDR3 protein, CDR3 DNA. A D gene is named only where the DNA matches it firmly. Size is stated for part of the rows, as once, few or many counts, or as a class when the clone is expanded.

>.|.|TRBJ1-2|TRBV3-1
CASSQTRRQGYTF
TGTGCCAGCAGCCAGACTCGGCGGCAAGGCTACACCTTC
>.|.|TRBJ2-5|TRBV10-3
CATLQGGGQETQYF
TGTGCCACCCTACAGGGAGGTGGGCAAGAGACCCAGTACTTC
>.|.|TRBJ1-4|TRBV7-8
CASSLDPGAPTNEKLFF
TGTGCCAGCAGCTTAGATCCAGGGGCCCCAACTAATGAAAAACTGTTTTTT
>.|.|TRBJ1-1|TRBV20-1
CSARGQEFQGRHTEAFF
TGCAGTGCTAGAGGACAAGAGTTCCAGGGGAGGCACACTGAAGCTTTCTTT
>TRBD1|few|TRBJ2-5|TRBV9
CASSVSLQGALGETQYF
TGTGCCAGCAGCGTGTCGCTCCAGGGGGCGCTTGGGGAGACCCAGTACTTC
>.|few|TRBJ1-4|TRBV12-3/TRBV12-4
CASSFGNINEKLFF
TGTGCCAGCAGTTTTGGAAACATCAATGAAAAACTGTTTTTT
>.|many|TRBJ1-2|TRBV10-3
CAISESGRPNGYTF
TGTGCCATCAGTGAGTCGGGCAGGCCTAACGGCTACACCTTC
>.|.|TRBJ1-1|TRBV3-1
CASSLEMGTEAFF
TGTGCCAGCAGCCTAGAGATGGGAACTGAAGCTTTCTTT
>.|few|TRBJ1-2|TRBV10-3
CAITPEPTYGYTF
TGTGCCATCACTCCTGAACCTACCTATGGCTACACCTTC
>.|.|TRBJ2-7|TRBV21-1
CASTKQRRTYEQYF
TGTGCCAGCACCAAACAGAGGCGAACCTACGAGCAGTACTTC
>.|.|TRBJ2-3|TRBV2
CATQSGTDAQYF
TGTGCCACCCAAAGCGGTACAGATGCGCAGTATTTT
>TRBD1|.|TRBJ1-1|TRBV6-5
CASRSTGTTEAFF
TGTGCCAGCAGATCGACAGGGACCACTGAAGCTTTCTTT
>.|many|TRBJ2-7|TRBV11-2
CASSRVGSYEQYF
TGTGCCAGCAGTCGAGTGGGGTCTTACGAGCAGTACTTC